The next 21 T cell receptor beta chains were all read from a single sample in a study of OX40 agonist ivuxolimab in advanced cancers. Only in-frame clones appear in the TCRdb table, and some are missing; sequencing was by immunoSEQ multiplex PCR. The data contain around 100,000 clones, roughly nine tenths of them singletons. Here the sequenced sample was CD4+ or CD8+ T cells sorted from blood, taken in a trial of the OX40 agonist ivuxolimab. The receptors come from an adult with an advanced solid tumor such as melanoma, head and neck, liver or kidney cancer.

The chain has TRBV30 and TRBJ1-2; D possibly corresponds to TRBD1 (5 bases). CDR3 length: 13 residues. Trimming took 4 bases from V and 8 from J, leaving 17 bases between them. Germline V gene sequence: CDR1 GTSNPN, CDR2 SVGIG (reference sequence). The CDR3 nucleotides are TGTGCCTGGACGAACTCGGGGGGAGGCGGCTACACCTTC. Its protein is CAWTNSGGGGYTF.

The chain employs TRBV2 and TRBJ1-2, with D possibly being TRBD1 (5 bases). Trimming took 2 bases from V and 0 from J, leaving 10 bases between them. This CDR3 contains 15 residues. The germline gives CDR1 SNHLY, CDR2 FYNNEI. This chain's CDR3 is CASSEPGKTNYGYTF. In nucleotides, the CDR3 is TGTGCCAGCAGTGAACCAGGGAAGACTAACTATGGCTACACCTTC. Full variable domain (rest looked up from reference TRBV2 and TRBJ1-2): EPEVTQTPSHQVTQMGQEVILRCVPISNHLYFYWYRQILGQKVEFLVSFYNNEISEKSEIFDDQFSVERPDGSNFTLKIRSTKLEDSAMYFCASSEPGKTNYGYTFGSGTRLTVV.

The genes are TRBV6-5 and TRBJ2-4; a possible D gene is TRBD2 (6 bases). The CDR3 runs to 14 residues. Germline V gene data show CDR1 as MNHEY and CDR2 as SVGAGI. V was trimmed by 2 bases and J by 6 bases, leaving 11 bases between them. The CDR3 DNA reads TGTGCCAGCAGTTACGGGTCCGGGGGAAACATTCAGTACTTC. Translating gives CASSYGSGGNIQYF.

CDR3 in amino acids: CASSLEGAREQYF. In DNA form, the CDR3 reads TGTGCCAGCAGCTTGGAGGGGGCACGCGAGCAGTACTTC. The gene calls are TRBV7-2 and TRBJ2-7, with a weak D call TRBD1 (7 bases). The CDR3 has 13 residues. Germline loops: CDR1 SGHTA, CDR2 FQGNSA. Trimming left V 3 bases short and J 6 bases short, with 12 bases between.

The chain couples TRBV6-1 to TRBJ1-6, with unresolved D. Trimming took off 5 bases at V and 0 bases at J, with 8 bases between the two ends. Germline CDR1 reads MNHNS; CDR2 reads SASEGT. The CDR3 is made up of 15 amino acids. The CDR3 bases are TGTGCCAGCAGTACTCTGAGCTCCTATAATTCACCCCTCCACTTT. Residues: CASSTLSSYNSPLHF.

V is TRBV19 and J is TRBJ2-6; D is unresolved. Deletions cut 0 bases from V and 4 bases from J, with 13 bases between. The CDR3 extends over 17 amino acids. Germline V gene sequence: CDR1 LNHDA, CDR2 SQIVND (reference sequence). CDR3 residues: CASSIEPGWSGANVLTF. The CDR3 DNA follows: TGTGCCAGTAGTATAGAACCGGGCTGGAGCGGGGCCAACGTCCTGACTTTC.

The rearrangement uses TRBV28 and TRBJ2-1, with D maybe TRBD1 (6 bases). The length of the CDR3 is 14 residues. The germline gives CDR1 MDHEN, CDR2 SYDVKM. Trimming took 4 bases from V and 10 from J, leaving 17 bases between them. The CDR3 here is CASSSSLQGWEQFF. In nucleotides, the CDR3 is TGTGCCAGCAGTTCGTCATTACAGGGATGGGAGCAGTTCTTC.

The chain is built from TRBV18 and TRBJ2-3; 7 nucleotides line up with TRBD1. The V segment lost 3 bases and the J segment 2 bases; nucleotides outside the gene matches: 5. Germline V gene lookup returns CDR1 KGHSH and CDR2 LQKENI. The CDR3 is 15 amino acids. The CDR3: CASSPGQPATDTQYF. DNA of the CDR3: TGTGCCAGCTCACCGGGACAGCCTGCCACAGATACGCAGTATTTT.

The gene calls are TRBV11-2 and TRBJ2-1; 8 bases line up with TRBD2. After removal of 4 bases from V and 6 bases from J, the junction contained 8 bases not matched to a gene. Germline-derived CDR1 and CDR2 are SGHAT and FQNNGV. The CDR3 is made up of 15 amino acids. CDR3 DNA sequence: TGTGCCAGCAGCTCGGGACTAGTCGTTGGCAATGAGCAGTTCTTC. Encoded protein: CASSSGLVVGNEQFF.

The rearrangement joins TRBV29-1 to TRBJ2-7; D may correspond to TRBD1 or TRBD2 (5 bases each). The germline gives CDR1 SQVTM, CDR2 ANQGSEA. Trimming removed 6 bases at V and 2 bases at J, with 14 bases between. The CDR3 sequence is 13 residues long. The DNA for the CDR3 is TGCAGCGTGGGTGAGGGACCCGCCTACGAGCAGTACTTC. As protein: CSVGEGPAYEQYF.

This chain connects TRBV11-2 to TRBJ1-6, with D perhaps TRBD1 (6 bases). The CDR3 has 15 residues. Trimming removed 3 bases at V and 10 bases at J, with 16 bases between. Germline CDR1 and CDR2: SGHAT and FQNNGV. The CDR3 loop reads CASSFGGAGESPLHF. As DNA, the CDR3 is TGTGCCAGCAGCTTTGGAGGCGCAGGGGAGTCACCCCTCCACTTT.

The chain has TRBV19 and TRBJ2-3; TRBD2 aligns across 9 bases. V dropped 11 bases and J dropped 5; count of bases not matched to a gene: 11. The germline gives CDR1 LNHDA, CDR2 SQIVND (reference sequence). This CDR3 comprises 14 residues. CDR3 coding DNA: TGTGCCCCTGTGAGACTAGCGGAGAGAGATACGCAGTATTTT. This codes for CAPVRLAERDTQYF.

The chain recombines TRBV30 with TRBJ2-7, with D perhaps given as TRBD1 or TRBD2 (5 bases each). Between the trimmed V and J ends, which lost 2 bases and 2 bases, there was a span of 10 bases. The CDR3 sequence is 13 residues long. Germline CDR1 and CDR2: GTSNPN and SVGIG (reference sequence). The CDR3 nucleotides are TGTGCCTGGAGTCCAGGGACGGCCTACGAGCAGTACTTC. Amino acids: CAWSPGTAYEQYF. The full variable domain, in which reference TRBV30 and TRBJ2-7 provide the parts outside the CDR3, is SQTIHQWPATLVQPVGSPLSLECTVEGTSNPNLYWYRQAAGRGLQLLFYSVGIGQISSEVPQNLSASRPQDRQFILSSKKLLLSDSGFYLCAWSPGTAYEQYFGPGTRLTVT.

The chain is built from TRBV10-3 and TRBJ1-2; a possible D gene is TRBD1 (5 bases). V lost 8 bases and J lost 4, with 17 bases in between. The CDR3 totals 14 residues. CDR1 and CDR2 (germline): ENHRY, SYGVKD. This CDR3 is CAIEDKGVGYGYTF. CDR3 nucleotide sequence: TGTGCCATCGAAGATAAAGGGGTCGGCTATGGCTACACCTTC.

This clone is a singleton in its sample. The chain carries TRBV27 and TRBJ1-4; D is unclear. Germline CDR1 and CDR2: MNHEY and SMNVEV (reference sequence). Trimming removed 8 bases at V and 3 bases at J, with 10 bases between. This CDR3 comprises 13 residues. CDR3 sequence reads: CASAHGANEKLFF. The CDR3 DNA reads as TGTGCCAGCGCTCACGGGGCTAATGAAAAACTGTTTTTT.

V usage is TRBV30 and J usage is TRBJ2-2, with D perhaps TRBD1 (5 bases). Germline CDR1 reads GTSNPN; CDR2 reads SVGIG (reference sequence). The CDR3 totals 15 residues. V was shortened by 0 bases and J by 5 bases, with 13 bases between the two germline ends. DNA of the CDR3: TGTGCCTGGAGTGTACGCAGGGTCTTTACCGGGGAGCTGTTTTTT. Its translation is CAWSVRRVFTGELFF.

Here the CDR3 reads CASSFGQFNQPQHF. The CDR3 DNA follows: TGTGCCAGTAGTTTTGGACAGTTCAATCAGCCCCAGCATTTT. The chain is built from TRBV19 and TRBJ1-5; tentative D call: TRBD1 (6 bases). The CDR3 loop spans 14 amino acids. Germline CDR1 is LNHDA and CDR2 is SQIVND (reference sequence). The V end was cut by 5 bases, the J end by 3 bases, with 11 bases between. The full variable domain, with the rest looked up from reference TRBV19 and TRBJ1-5, is DGGITQSPKYLFRKEGQNVTLSCEQNLNHDAMYWYRQDPGQGLRLIYYSQIVNDFQKGDIAEGYSVSREKKESFPLTVTSAQKNPTAFYLCASSFGQFNQPQHFGDGTRLSIL.

This chain joins TRBV19 and TRBJ1-4; TRBD1 is a possible D gene (5 bases). V was shortened by 1 base and J by 6 bases, with 9 bases between the two germline ends. Germline-derived CDR1 and CDR2 are LNHDA and SQIVND (reference sequence). The CDR3 totals 14 residues. The CDR3 nucleotides are TGTGCCAGTAGTATAGGAGGGGTGGATGAAAAACTGTTTTTT. Translation gives CASSIGGVDEKLFF.

The rearrangement links TRBV6-1 to TRBJ1-2; D possibly corresponds to TRBD1 (5 bases). CDR3 length: 12 amino acids. V lost 8 bases to trimming and J lost 10 bases, with 17 bases between them. Looked up from germline, CDR1 is MNHNS and CDR2 is SASEGT. The CDR3 is CASAGSGLSYTF. The CDR3 nucleotides are TGTGCCAGCGCCGGCTCAGGGCTTTCCTACACCTTC.

The chain joins TRBV28 to TRBJ1-4; D possibly corresponds to TRBD1 (6 bases). This CDR3 is 14 amino acids long. Trimming cost V 5 bases and J 0 bases, with 7 bases left between them. CDR1 and CDR2 (germline): MDHEN, SYDVKM. This chain's CDR3 is CASSQGSTNEKLFF. CDR3 nucleotide sequence: TGTGCCAGCAGTCAGGGGTCAACTAATGAAAAACTGTTTTTT.

This chain connects TRBV7-3 to TRBJ2-5; tentatively, D is TRBD1 (6 bases). This CDR3 is built from 14 residues. CDR1 is SGHTA, CDR2 FQGTGA, per germline. The V gene lost 5 bases and the J gene lost 4 bases, with 14 bases spanning the gap. In DNA, the CDR3 is TGTGCCAGCAGCCCACAGGGAGATGCAGAGACCCAGTACTTC. This sequence encodes CASSPQGDAETQYF.